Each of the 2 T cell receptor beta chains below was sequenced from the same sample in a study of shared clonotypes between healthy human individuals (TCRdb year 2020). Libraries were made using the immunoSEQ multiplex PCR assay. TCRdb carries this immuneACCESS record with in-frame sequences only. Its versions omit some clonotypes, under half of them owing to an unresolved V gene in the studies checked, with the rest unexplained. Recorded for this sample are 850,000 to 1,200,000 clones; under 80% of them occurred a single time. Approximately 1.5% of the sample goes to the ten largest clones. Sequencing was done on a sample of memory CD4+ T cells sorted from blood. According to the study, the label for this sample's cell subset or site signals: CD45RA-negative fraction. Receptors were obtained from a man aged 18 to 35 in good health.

The CDR3 nucleotides are TGTGCCAGCAGCCCCGGCCTGAGGAACACTGAAGCTTTCTTT. Protein sequence: CASSPGLRNTEAFF. The V and J genes are TRBV7-2 and TRBJ1-1, with no clear D. The CDR3 runs to 14 residues. CDR1 and CDR2 (germline): SGHTA, FQGNSA. Trimming removed 5 bases at V and 1 base at J, with 11 bases between.

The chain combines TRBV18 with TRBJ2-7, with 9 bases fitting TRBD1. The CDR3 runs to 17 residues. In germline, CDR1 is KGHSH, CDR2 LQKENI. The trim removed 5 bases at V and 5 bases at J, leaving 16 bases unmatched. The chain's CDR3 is CASSGLVRGTGRNEQYF. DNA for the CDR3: TGTGCCAGCTCAGGTTTAGTCCGCGGGACAGGGAGGAACGAGCAGTACTTC.